This is a list of T cell receptor beta chains from one sample in a study of cytomegalovirus exposure and HLA in healthy donors. Using immunoSEQ multiplex PCR, the repertoire was profiled, and TCRdb retains in-frame clones only, with some absent. The sample includes some 130,000 clones, approximately 80% of them seen just once. Sequenced: PBMCs. These receptor sequences come from a male donor in good health and CMV-seronegative. Each CDR3 is given with its conserved first and last residue. The D gene is left open where the match is weak. Some rows have no size entry. The others give once, few or many, or a class for an expanded clone.

J gene | V gene | D gene | clone size | CDR3 protein | CDR3 DNA
TRBJ2-7 | TRBV5-4 | TRBD2 | - | CASSLKGGPYEQYF | TGTGCCAGCAGCTTAAAGGGAGGGCCCTACGAGCAGTACTTC
TRBJ1-1 | TRBV11-2 | - | - | CASSFAVVGRNTEAFF | TGTGCCAGCAGCTTCGCCGTCGTGGGGCGTAACACTGAAGCTTTCTTT
TRBJ2-7 | TRBV6-6 | - | - | CASSYTAGYEQYF | TGTGCCAGCAGTTATACAGCGGGCTACGAGCAGTACTTC
TRBJ2-7 | TRBV5-1 | TRBD2 | few | CASSLVLAGYEQYF | TGCGCCAGCAGCTTGGTTTTAGCGGGCTACGAGCAGTACTTC
TRBJ2-1 | TRBV25-1 | - | - | CASRRAGPQNEQFF | TGTGCCAGCAGAAGGGCGGGGCCACAAAATGAGCAGTTCTTC
TRBJ2-7 | TRBV25-1 | - | - | CASSDFYEQYF | TGTGCCAGCAGTGACTTCTACGAGCAGTACTTC
TRBJ1-6 | TRBV14 | TRBD1 | - | CASSQDLGTGGSPLHF | TGTGCCAGCAGCCAAGATCTTGGGACAGGGGGCTCACCCCTCCACTTT
TRBJ2-3 | TRBV5-1 | TRBD2 | - | CASSSGLAGTTDTQYF | TGCGCCAGCAGCTCTGGACTAGCGGGAACCACAGATACGCAGTATTTT
TRBJ2-3 | TRBV5-1 | TRBD2 | - | CASSVGTGGGATDTQYF | TGCGCCAGCAGCGTGGGGACCGGCGGGGGGGCGACAGATACGCAGTATTTT
TRBJ1-2 | TRBV7-6 | - | - | CASSLAEGDYGYTF | TGTGCCAGCAGCTTAGCGGAGGGAGACTATGGCTACACCTTC
TRBJ1-3 | TRBV4-3 | - | - | CASSQDLAGLSGNTIYF | TGCGCCAGCAGCCAAGACTTGGCAGGTCTCTCTGGAAACACCATATATTTT
TRBJ1-6 | TRBV2 | TRBD1 | - | CASTRQGGSPLHF | TGTGCCAGCACCCGACAGGGAGGCTCACCCCTCCACTTT
TRBJ2-1 | TRBV2 | - | - | CASSENGGEFGNEQFF | TGTGCCAGCAGTGAAAACGGCGGCGAATTCGGCAATGAGCAGTTCTTC
TRBJ1-1 | TRBV2 | TRBD1 | - | CASPPGQHEAFF | TGTGCCAGCCCCCCGGGACAGCATGAAGCTTTCTTT